What follows are 30 T cell receptor beta chains derived from one specimen sequenced in a study of post-analysis software for immune sequencing data. General study results and limits: Roughly 5 TRBV segments, including TRBV5-6, TRBV5-1 and TRBV20-1, were more frequent in patients than controls.

Their cognate antigens are unknown. Unique molecular identifiers were built into the TCR beta cDNA libraries. TCRdb analysed the PCR reads with MiXCR anew, one entry per CDR3 protein. This table has around 770,000 distinct CDR3 sequences, around 46% appearing once. Sequencing was carried out using blood. Receptors originate from a girl aged 5 to 17 with multiple sclerosis.

The V call is TRBV27, the J call TRBJ2-3; maybe TRBD2 (5 bases). This CDR3 is 12 amino acids long. CDR1 and CDR2 (germline): MNHEY, SMNVEV (reference sequence). V shed 6 bases and J shed 8 bases, with 12 bases lying between them. CDR3 sequence (DNA): TGTGCCAGCAGCAAAGGACTCAGTACGCAGTATTTT. Protein: CASSKGLSTQYF.

The J gene is TRBJ2-5, the V gene TRBV7-9; tentatively, D is TRBD2 (6 bases). Germline CDR1 is SEHNR and CDR2 is FQNEAQ (reference sequence). The CDR3 is 15 residues long. V was pared by 5 bases and J by 2 bases, with 15 bases between. CDR3 region: CASSSAGWTQETQYF. In nucleotides, the CDR3 is TGTGCCAGCAGCAGCGCGGGGTGGACTCAAGAGACCCAGTACTTC.

The CDR3 spells CATSVTSGSNEQFF. CDR3 in DNA: TGTGCCACCAGTGTGACTAGCGGGAGCAATGAGCAGTTCTTC. V is TRBV24-1 and J is TRBJ2-1; 12 nucleotides align to TRBD2. The length of the CDR3 is 14 residues. The germline gives CDR1 KGHDR, CDR2 SFDVKD. With V trimmed by 5 bases and J by 6 bases, 1 base remained unmatched.

This chain links TRBV6-5 with TRBJ2-1; possibly TRBD2 for D (6 bases). CDR3 size: 12 residues. V was clipped by 10 bases and J by 9 bases, with 16 bases between them. The V gene's germline CDR1 is MNHEY and CDR2 SVGAGI. The CDR3 here is CATGRERVEQFF. As DNA, the CDR3 is TGTGCCACCGGTCGGGAGAGAGTTGAGCAGTTCTTC.

This clonotype was counted between two and nine times. The V call is TRBV28, the J call TRBJ1-2; D call uncertain. V lost 3 bases to trimming and J lost 4 bases, with 12 bases between them. The CDR3 has 14 amino acids. Germline values: CDR1 MDHEN, CDR2 SYDVKM. The CDR3 here is CASSLRAAIYGYTF. As DNA, the CDR3 is TGTGCCAGCAGTTTGCGGGCAGCGATCTATGGCTACACCTTC.

This clonotype has a single count. V gene TRBV6-2 or TRBV6-3 combines with J gene TRBJ2-5; 12 nucleotides match TRBD2. The CDR3 consists of 18 residues. After removal of 6 bases from V and 1 base from J, the junction contained 12 bases not matched to a gene. CDR1 and CDR2 (germline): MNHEY, SVGEGT. This CDR3 reads CASSTPLAGGFRQETQYF. CDR3 nucleotide sequence: TGTGCCAGCAGCACGCCACTAGCGGGAGGCTTTCGCCAAGAGACCCAGTACTTC.

This clonotype was seen a few times. The rearrangement joins TRBV4-3 to TRBJ2-2; 7 nucleotides agree with TRBD2. With 1 base clipped from V and 4 bases from J, the junction kept 6 bases outside the gene matches. Germline CDR1 reads LGHNA; CDR2 reads YSLEER. The CDR3 runs 16 residues. Here the CDR3 reads CASSQGRLAPTGELFF. CDR3 sequence (DNA): TGCGCCAGCAGCCAAGGAAGACTAGCACCCACCGGGGAGCTGTTTTTT.

Only a few counts were recorded for this clonotype. The CDR3 spells CASSQEGTRFF. The CDR3, as DNA: TGCGCCAGCAGCCAAGAGGGGACGCGGTTCTTC. The chain uses TRBV4-1 and TRBJ2-1; D might be TRBD1 or TRBD2, each matching 5 bases. Germline loops: CDR1 MGHRA, CDR2 YSYEKL. The CDR3 covers 11 residues. Trimming took 0 bases from V and 15 from J, leaving 9 bases between them.

V is TRBV20-1 and J is TRBJ2-1; D is unresolved. V gave up 3 bases and J gave up 3 bases, with 3 bases separating them. There are 11 residues in the CDR3. Germline CDR1 DFQATT, CDR2 SNEGSKA (reference sequence). The CDR3 is CSASLYNEQFF. As DNA, the CDR3 is TGCAGTGCTAGCCTCTACAATGAGCAGTTCTTC.

This clonotype was counted between two and nine times. The chain recombines TRBV20-1 with TRBJ1-5; D unresolved. From germline, CDR1 is DFQATT and CDR2 SNEGSKA (reference sequence). The CDR3 runs 14 residues. With 0 bases removed from V and 6 bases from J, the gap between germline ends came to 12 bases. CDR3 region: CSARDSREFQPQHF. As DNA, the CDR3 is TGCAGTGCTAGAGATTCTAGAGAGTTTCAGCCCCAGCATTTT.

This clonotype was seen only a few times. The chain recombines TRBV4-3 with TRBJ1-2; 7 bases map to TRBD1. V lost 3 bases, J lost 4 bases, and 5 bases stayed unmatched. Germline V gene lookup returns CDR1 LGHNA and CDR2 YSLEER. The CDR3 is 14 amino acids. The CDR3 DNA reads TGCGCCAGCAGCCAGGTACAGGGGACCTATGGCTACACCTTC. Translated: CASSQVQGTYGYTF.

The rearrangement uses TRBV27 and TRBJ2-1; 9 bases are a match to TRBD1. The CDR3 length is 14 residues. J gave up 7 bases and V 5 bases, and 6 bases lay outside the gene matches. Looked up from germline, CDR1 is MNHEY and CDR2 is SMNVEV (reference sequence). CDR3 DNA: TGTGCCAGCAGTCCTACAGGGGGCGTGAATGAGCAGTTCTTC. Translating gives CASSPTGGVNEQFF.

V gene TRBV25-1 combines with J gene TRBJ2-7, with 11 positions matching TRBD1. There are 14 residues in the CDR3. The V gene end was trimmed by 7 bases and the J gene end by 2 bases; junction bases not matched to a gene: 4. Germline-derived CDR1 and CDR2 are MGHDK and SYGVNS. The CDR3 is CASIGTGGPYEQYF. CDR3 nucleotides: TGTGCCAGCATCGGGACAGGGGGGCCCTACGAGCAGTACTTC.

This clonotype was seen a handful of times. The chain is built from TRBV5-1 and TRBJ1-2; 10 bases align to TRBD1. From germline, CDR1 is SGHRS and CDR2 YFSETQ. This CDR3 has 19 residues. V was clipped by 0 bases and J by 4 bases; unmatched bases: 15. This CDR3 is CASSLGEAGQGVNRYGYTF. The CDR3 DNA sequence: TGCGCCAGCAGCTTGGGTGAAGCTGGACAGGGGGTGAACCGCTATGGCTACACCTTC.

This clonotype appeared a few times. The chain recombines TRBV9 with TRBJ2-1, with 10 nucleotides matching TRBD2. Trimming removed 4 bases from V and 6 bases from J; junction bases left unmatched: 7. Germline CDR1 and CDR2: SGDLS and YYNGEE. The CDR3 runs 15 residues. The CDR3 here is CASSSPGTSVNEQFF. The CDR3 nucleotides read TGTGCCAGCAGCTCCCCCGGGACTAGCGTCAATGAGCAGTTCTTC.

The table lists this clonotype with many counts. The rearrangement links TRBV20-1 to TRBJ2-3, with TRBD2 matching 9 bases. CDR3 length: 14 residues. V was clipped by 4 bases and J by 3 bases; unmatched bases: 5. The germline gives CDR1 DFQATT, CDR2 SNEGSKA (reference sequence). The CDR3 here is CSAIAGEATDTQYF. CDR3 nucleotides: TGCAGTGCTATAGCGGGAGAAGCTACAGATACGCAGTATTTT.

This chain joins TRBV10-1 and TRBJ1-2; D gene ambiguous. The CDR3 covers 13 residues. V was clipped by 1 base and J by 2 bases, with 5 bases between them. Germline V gene lookup returns CDR1 WNHNN and CDR2 SYGVQD (reference sequence). The CDR3 loop is CASSEYRNYGYTF. DNA for the CDR3: TGCGCCAGCAGTGAGTACCGCAACTATGGCTACACCTTC.

This sequence joins TRBV2 and TRBJ2-5, with TRBD2 as a possible D gene (5 bases). The J call is in doubt because the DNA end fits TRBJ2-7 better. There are 12 residues in the CDR3. CDR1 and CDR2 (germline): SNHLY, FYNNEI. The CDR3, as DNA: TGTGCCACGCCGGCGGTCAGCGGCGAGCAGTACTTC. It is translated as CATPAVSGEQYF.

This clonotype was recorded a few times. The chain uses TRBV29-1 and TRBJ2-5, with 8 bases matching TRBD1. Germline assignment: CDR1 SQVTM and CDR2 ANQGSEA. The junction had 11 bases not matched to a gene; V was cut back by 4 bases and J by 4 bases. The CDR3 is 15 amino acids. The CDR3 region is CSVGRTRGRGETQYF. The CDR3, as DNA: TGCAGCGTTGGGCGAACCAGGGGGCGGGGAGAGACCCAGTACTTC. Drawing the rest from reference TRBV29-1 and TRBJ2-5, the complete variable domain is SAVISQKPSRDICQRGTSLTIQCQVDSQVTMMFWYRQQPGQSLTLIATANQGSEATYESGFVIDKFPISRPNLTFSTLTVSNMSPEDSSIYLCSVGRTRGRGETQYFGPGTRLLVL.

CDR3 residues: CSARDRGGQGSSYEQYF. In nucleotides, the CDR3 is TGCAGTGCTAGAGATCGTGGGGGACAGGGGAGCTCCTACGAGCAGTACTTC. The rearrangement links TRBV20-1 to TRBJ2-7, with 10 nucleotides matching TRBD1. Trimming took 0 bases from V and 0 from J; bases not matched to a gene: 8. The CDR3 has 17 amino acids. CDR1 is DFQATT, CDR2 SNEGSKA, per germline (reference sequence).

The V call is TRBV7-3, the J call TRBJ2-3, with 8 bases that match TRBD2. Trimming removed 4 bases from V and 2 bases from J; junction bases left unmatched: 8. The CDR3 is 16 residues long. Germline V gives CDR1 SGHTA, CDR2 FQGTGA. CDR3 DNA: TGTGCCAGCAGCTCCAAAGCGGGGGTCCTCACAGATACGCAGTATTTT. Amino acid sequence: CASSSKAGVLTDTQYF.

J is TRBJ2-1 and V is TRBV29-1, with 8 positions matching TRBD1. The J call may be incorrect, as the DNA end agrees better with TRBJ2-7. The CDR3 has 14 amino acids. Germline-derived CDR1 and CDR2 are SQVTM and ANQGSEA. CDR3: CSALGQDDSNEQYF. The CDR3 DNA reads as TGCAGCGCCCTGGGACAGGACGACAGCAATGAGCAGTACTTC.

CDR3 sequence (DNA): TGTGCCAGCAGCAGATACGGACAGGCCTTCGGCGAGCAGTACTTC. Its translation is CASSRYGQAFGEQYF. The rearrangement links TRBV7-2 to TRBJ2-4; TRBD1 matches at 7 bases. The last part of the DNA fits TRBJ2-7 better; the J call may be wrong. The germline gives CDR1 SGHTA, CDR2 FQGNSA. CDR3 length: 15 amino acids.

The V call is TRBV5-1, the J call TRBJ1-2; possible D gene TRBD1, 5 bases. Looked up from germline, CDR1 is SGHRS and CDR2 is YFSETQ. The CDR3 length is 14 residues. The ends were cut back, 2 bases at V and 7 bases at J, with 15 bases in the middle. CDR3 region: CASSLSGQGGGYTF. The CDR3 coding sequence is TGCGCCAGCAGCTTAAGCGGGCAGGGCGGTGGCTACACCTTC.

This clonotype was picked up a small number of times. V and J are TRBV6-5 and TRBJ2-3; tentatively, D is TRBD1 or TRBD2 (6 bases each). Germline V gives CDR1 MNHEY, CDR2 SVGAGI. V shed 4 bases and J shed 1 base, with 12 bases lying between them. The CDR3 spans 15 residues. The CDR3 bases are TGTGCCAGCAGTTCATCCCGGGGGCGCACAGATACGCAGTATTTT. Protein: CASSSSRGRTDTQYF.

This clonotype has a handful of counts. V gene TRBV7-2 combines with J gene TRBJ2-6; 8 bases are a match to TRBD1. The CDR3 totals 17 residues. Germline lookup yields CDR1 SGHTA and CDR2 FQGNSA. Trimming at V came to 5 bases and at J to 2 bases, leaving 8 bases not matched to a gene. CDR3 sequence: CASSRLGQGTGANVLTF. Here the CDR3 DNA reads TGTGCCAGCAGCCGTCTCGGACAGGGAACTGGGGCCAACGTCCTGACTTTC.

In its sample, this clonotype was seen a few times. The V call is TRBV4-3, the J call TRBJ2-3; D is uncertain. V lost 4 bases and J lost 6, with 11 bases in between. Germline CDR1 reads LGHNA; CDR2 reads YSLEER. The CDR3 has 13 residues. DNA for the CDR3: TGCGCCAGCAGCCCCACTCGCCGGGATACGCAGTATTTT. This encodes CASSPTRRDTQYF.

The chain links TRBV20-1 to TRBJ2-7, with D maybe TRBD2 (6 bases). In germline, CDR1 is DFQATT, CDR2 SNEGSKA (reference sequence). V shed 8 bases and J shed 3 bases, with 17 bases lying between them. This CDR3 is built from 13 residues. For the CDR3, the DNA is TGCAGTTCCCAAGGGGCGCGGGACTACGAGCAGTACTTC. Its protein product is CSSQGARDYEQYF.

V is TRBV2 and J is TRBJ2-5; D unresolved. This CDR3 comprises 11 residues. The germline gives CDR1 SNHLY, CDR2 FYNNEI. With 6 bases removed from V and 11 bases from J, the gap between germline ends came to 13 bases. CDR3 residues: CASRRSNEQYF. The CDR3 DNA is TGTGCCAGCAGGAGGAGCAATGAGCAGTACTTC.

The chain has TRBV4-1 and TRBJ2-7; TRBD2 is a possible D gene (5 bases). The CDR3 has 12 amino acids. Germline V gene data show CDR1 as MGHRA and CDR2 as YSYEKL. The ends were cut back, 5 bases at V and 6 bases at J, with 11 bases in the middle. The CDR3 is CASSGEGFEQYF. The CDR3 DNA sequence: TGCGCCAGCAGCGGTGAGGGATTCGAGCAGTACTTC.